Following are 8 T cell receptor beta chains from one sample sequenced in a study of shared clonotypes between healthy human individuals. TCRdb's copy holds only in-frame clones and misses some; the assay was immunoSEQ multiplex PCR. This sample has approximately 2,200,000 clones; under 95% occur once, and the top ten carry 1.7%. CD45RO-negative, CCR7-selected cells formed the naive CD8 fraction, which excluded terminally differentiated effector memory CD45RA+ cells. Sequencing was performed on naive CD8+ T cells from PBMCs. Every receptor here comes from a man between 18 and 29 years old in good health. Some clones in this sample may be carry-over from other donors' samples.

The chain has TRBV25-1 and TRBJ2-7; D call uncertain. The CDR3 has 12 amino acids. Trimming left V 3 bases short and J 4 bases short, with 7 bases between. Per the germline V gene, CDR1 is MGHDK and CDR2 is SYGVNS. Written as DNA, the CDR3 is TGTGCCAGCAGTGACGTAGGATACGAGCAGTACTTC. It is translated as CASSDVGYEQYF.

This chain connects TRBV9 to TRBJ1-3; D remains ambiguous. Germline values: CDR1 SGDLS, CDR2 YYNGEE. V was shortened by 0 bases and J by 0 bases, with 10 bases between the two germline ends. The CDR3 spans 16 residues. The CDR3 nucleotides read TGTGCCAGCAGCGTAGAGGCGCAGGACTCTGGAAACACCATATATTTT. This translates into CASSVEAQDSGNTIYF.

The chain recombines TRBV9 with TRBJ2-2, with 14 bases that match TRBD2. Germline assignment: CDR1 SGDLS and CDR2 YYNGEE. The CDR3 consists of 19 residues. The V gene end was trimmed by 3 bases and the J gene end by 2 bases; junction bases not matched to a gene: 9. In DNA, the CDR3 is TGTGCCAGCAGCGGACCGGGACTAGCGGGAGCCCTCAACACCGGGGAGCTGTTTTTT. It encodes CASSGPGLAGALNTGELFF.

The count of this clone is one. The CDR3 reads CASSLGQGPWDEQFF. The CDR3 DNA sequence: TGTGCCAGCAGTCTAGGACAGGGTCCTTGGGATGAGCAGTTCTTC. The J gene is TRBJ2-1, the V gene TRBV28, with 8 nucleotides matching TRBD1. Germline V gene sequence: CDR1 MDHEN, CDR2 SYDVKM. The CDR3 spans 15 residues. V lost 5 bases to trimming and J lost 8 bases; unmatched junction nucleotides: 11.

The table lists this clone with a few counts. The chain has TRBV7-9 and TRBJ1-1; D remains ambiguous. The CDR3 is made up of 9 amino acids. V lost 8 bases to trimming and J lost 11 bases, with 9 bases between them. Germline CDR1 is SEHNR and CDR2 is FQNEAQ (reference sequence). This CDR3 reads CASGQRAFF. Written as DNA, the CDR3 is TGTGCCAGCGGCCAAAGGGCTTTCTTT.

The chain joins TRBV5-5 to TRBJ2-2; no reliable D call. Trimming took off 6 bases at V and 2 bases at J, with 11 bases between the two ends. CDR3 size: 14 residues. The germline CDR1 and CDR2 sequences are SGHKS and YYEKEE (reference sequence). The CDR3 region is CASTWDRNTGELFF. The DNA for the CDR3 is TGTGCCAGCACCTGGGATCGTAACACCGGGGAGCTGTTTTTT.

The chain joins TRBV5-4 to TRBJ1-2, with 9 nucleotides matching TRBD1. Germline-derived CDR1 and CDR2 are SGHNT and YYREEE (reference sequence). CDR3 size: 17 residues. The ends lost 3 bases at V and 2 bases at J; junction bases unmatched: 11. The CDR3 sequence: CASSSPGQGPANYGYTF. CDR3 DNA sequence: TGTGCCAGCAGCTCGCCGGGACAGGGACCCGCAAACTATGGCTACACCTTC.

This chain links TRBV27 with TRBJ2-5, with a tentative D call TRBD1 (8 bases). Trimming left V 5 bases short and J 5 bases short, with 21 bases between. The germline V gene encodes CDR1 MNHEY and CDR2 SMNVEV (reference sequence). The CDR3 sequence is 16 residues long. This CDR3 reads CASSPPPGQGGETQYF. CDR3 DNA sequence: TGTGCCAGCAGTCCACCCCCTGGACAGGGAGGGGAGACCCAGTACTTC.